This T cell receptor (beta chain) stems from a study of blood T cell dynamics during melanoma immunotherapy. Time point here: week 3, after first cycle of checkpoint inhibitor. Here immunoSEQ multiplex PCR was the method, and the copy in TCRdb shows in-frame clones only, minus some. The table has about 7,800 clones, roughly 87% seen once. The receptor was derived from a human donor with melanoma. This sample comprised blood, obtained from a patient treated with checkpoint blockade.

DNA of the CDR3: TGTGCCAGCAGCTTAGAGGCCCTGGGGAACTATGGCTACACCTTC. Translated: CASSLEALGNYGYTF. This sequence joins TRBV7-2 and TRBJ1-2; D not resolved. V was shortened by 1 base and J by 2 bases, with 11 bases between the two germline ends. CDR3 size: 15 residues. Germline V lookup: CDR1 SGHTA, CDR2 FQGNSA.